These 2 T cell receptor beta chains share one sample of origin, sequenced in a study of T cell repertoires in cytomegalovirus infection. TCRdb passed the reads through MiXCR, listing each CDR3 protein once. Here the sample spans 35,000 or so distinct CDR3 sequences, about 54% being singletons. No antigens are known for them. The sequencing here drew on CD8+ T cells from cultured PBMCs, taken from culture after CMV antigen stimulation. These receptors came from a human donor in good health (CMV status not recorded). Some clones in this sample may be carry-over from other donors' samples.

This clonotype was seen a handful of times. The chain carries TRBV7-2 and TRBJ2-1; 9 nucleotides align to TRBD2. Germline V gene lookup returns CDR1 SGHTA and CDR2 FQGNSA. The trim removed 3 bases at V and 5 bases at J, leaving 5 bases unmatched. The CDR3 is 15 residues long. The CDR3 spells CASSLAGGTHNEQFF. The CDR3, as DNA: TGTGCCAGCAGCTTGGCGGGAGGGACTCACAATGAGCAGTTCTTC.

This clonotype was seen a handful of times. The chain has TRBV28 and TRBJ1-3, with D perhaps matching TRBD1 (5 bases). The CDR3 is 13 amino acids. Germline-derived CDR1 and CDR2 are MDHEN and SYDVKM. Trimming left V 1 base short and J 8 bases short, with 9 bases between. CDR3 nucleotide sequence: TGTGCCAGCAGTTTATACAGGCTGGACACCATATATTTT. Protein: CASSLYRLDTIYF.